The TCR beta chain described here comes from a study of tumor and adjacent non-tumor tissue in lung cancer. Study-wide points: TCR diversity was significantly greater in tumor than normal lung tissue. Higher tumor TCR diversity was associated with shorter survival.

Details on this clonotype: Its antigen is as yet unknown.

The library came from three nested PCR rounds adapted from ARM-PCR protocols. MiXCR, run by TCRdb on the multiplex PCR reads, gives a single entry per CDR3 protein. The sample has more than 120,000 distinct CDR3 sequences, around 65% seen once. CDR1 and CDR2 from the germline V gene are SGHAT and FQNNGV. The CDR3 extends over 18 amino acids. V was cut by 1 base and J by 0 bases, with 13 bases left in between. This sample's RNA came from whole unsorted tissue. Sequencing was done on a sample of lung tumor tissue. V is TRBV11-2 and J is TRBJ2-6, with D maybe TRBD2 (6 bases). The clonotype comes from a man aged 55-75 years with small cell lung cancer. The CDR3 protein is CASSLVISGASGANVLTF. The CDR3 region has the DNA TGTGCCAGCAGCTTAGTCATATCGGGAGCCTCTGGGGCCAACGTCCTGACTTTC.